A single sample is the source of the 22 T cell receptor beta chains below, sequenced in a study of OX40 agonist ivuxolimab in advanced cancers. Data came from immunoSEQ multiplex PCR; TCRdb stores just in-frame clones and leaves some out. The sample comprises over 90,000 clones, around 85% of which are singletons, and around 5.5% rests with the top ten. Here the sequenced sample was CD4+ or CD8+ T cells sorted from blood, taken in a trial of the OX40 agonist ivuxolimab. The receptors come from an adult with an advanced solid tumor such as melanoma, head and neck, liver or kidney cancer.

In DNA form, the CDR3 reads TGTGCCTGCCCCAGGGAGGGAGGGGCCTACGAGCAGTACTTC. This gives the protein CACPREGGAYEQYF. V usage is TRBV6-1 and J usage is TRBJ2-7; 7 positions agree with TRBD2. CDR3 length: 14 residues. Germline V gives CDR1 MNHNS, CDR2 SASEGT. V lost 11 bases to trimming and J lost 2 bases; unmatched junction nucleotides: 12.

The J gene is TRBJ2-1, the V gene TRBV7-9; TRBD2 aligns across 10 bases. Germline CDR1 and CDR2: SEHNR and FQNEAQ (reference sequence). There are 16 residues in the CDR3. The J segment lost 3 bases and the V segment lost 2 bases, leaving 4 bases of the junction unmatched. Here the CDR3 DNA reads TGTGCCAGCAGCTTATACAGCGGGAGGGTCTACAATGAGCAGTTCTTC. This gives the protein CASSLYSGRVYNEQFF.

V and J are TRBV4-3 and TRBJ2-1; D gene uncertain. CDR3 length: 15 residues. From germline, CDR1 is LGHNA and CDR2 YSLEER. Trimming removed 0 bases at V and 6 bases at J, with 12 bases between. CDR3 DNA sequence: TGCGCCAGCAGCCAAGAATCCGGAAAATCCAATGAGCAGTTCTTC. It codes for CASSQESGKSNEQFF.

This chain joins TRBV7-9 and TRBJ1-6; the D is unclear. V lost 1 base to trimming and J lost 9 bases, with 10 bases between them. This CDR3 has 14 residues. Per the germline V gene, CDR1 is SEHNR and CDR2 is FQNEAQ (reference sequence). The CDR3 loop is CASSLESVSSPLHF. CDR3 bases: TGTGCCAGCAGCTTAGAATCCGTTAGTTCACCCCTCCACTTT.

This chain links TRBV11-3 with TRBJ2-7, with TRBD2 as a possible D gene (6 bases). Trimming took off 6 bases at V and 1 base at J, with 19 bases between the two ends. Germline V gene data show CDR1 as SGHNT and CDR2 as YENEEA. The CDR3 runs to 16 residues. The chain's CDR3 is CASSAYGGERSYEQYF. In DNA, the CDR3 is TGTGCCAGCAGTGCCTACGGGGGAGAGCGTTCCTACGAGCAGTACTTC.

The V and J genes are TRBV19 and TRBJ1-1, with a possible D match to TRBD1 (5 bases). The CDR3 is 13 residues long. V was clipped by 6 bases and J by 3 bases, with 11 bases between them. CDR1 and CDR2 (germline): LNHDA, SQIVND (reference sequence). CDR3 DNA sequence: TGTGCCAGTAGATGGGGGGTGTACACTGAAGCTTTCTTT. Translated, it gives CASRWGVYTEAFF.

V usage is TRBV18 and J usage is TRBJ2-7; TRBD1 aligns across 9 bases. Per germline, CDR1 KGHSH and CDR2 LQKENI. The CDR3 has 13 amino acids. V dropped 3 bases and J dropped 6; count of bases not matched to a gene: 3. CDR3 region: CASSPGTGTEQYF. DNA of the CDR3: TGTGCCAGCTCACCCGGGACAGGGACCGAGCAGTACTTC.

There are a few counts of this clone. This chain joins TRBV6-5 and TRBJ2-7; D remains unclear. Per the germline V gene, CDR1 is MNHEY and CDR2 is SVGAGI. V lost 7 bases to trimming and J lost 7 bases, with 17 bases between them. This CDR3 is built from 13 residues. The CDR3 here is CASTGSSLREQYF. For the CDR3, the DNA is TGTGCCAGCACCGGTTCCTCCCTCCGGGAGCAGTACTTC.

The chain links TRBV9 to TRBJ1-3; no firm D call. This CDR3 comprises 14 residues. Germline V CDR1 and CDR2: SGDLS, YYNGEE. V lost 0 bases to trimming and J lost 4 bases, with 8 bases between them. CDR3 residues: CASSVGSDGNTIYF. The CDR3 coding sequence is TGTGCCAGCAGCGTAGGGTCAGACGGAAACACCATATATTTT.

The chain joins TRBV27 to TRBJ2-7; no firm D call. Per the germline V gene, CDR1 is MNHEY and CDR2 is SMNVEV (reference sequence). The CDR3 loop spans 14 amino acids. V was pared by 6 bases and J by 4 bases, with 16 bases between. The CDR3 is CASSPIENRYEQYF. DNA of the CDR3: TGTGCCAGCAGCCCTATTGAGAATAGATACGAGCAGTACTTC.

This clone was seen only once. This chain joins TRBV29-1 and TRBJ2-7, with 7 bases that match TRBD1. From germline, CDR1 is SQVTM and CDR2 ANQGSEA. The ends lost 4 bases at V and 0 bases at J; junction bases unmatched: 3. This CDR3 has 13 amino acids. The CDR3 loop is CSVARDSSYEQYF. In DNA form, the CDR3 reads TGCAGCGTTGCTCGGGACAGCTCCTACGAGCAGTACTTC.

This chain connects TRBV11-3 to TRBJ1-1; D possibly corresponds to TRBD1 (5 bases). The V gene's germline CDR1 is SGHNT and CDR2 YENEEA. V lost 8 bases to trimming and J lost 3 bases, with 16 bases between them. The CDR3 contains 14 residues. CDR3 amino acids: CASFSRGKDTEAFF. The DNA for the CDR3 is TGTGCCAGCTTCTCGCGGGGGAAGGACACTGAAGCTTTCTTT.

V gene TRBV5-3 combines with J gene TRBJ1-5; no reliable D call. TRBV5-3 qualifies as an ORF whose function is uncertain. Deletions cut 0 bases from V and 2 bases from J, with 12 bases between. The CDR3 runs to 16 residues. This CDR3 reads CARSLVFWVCNQPQHF. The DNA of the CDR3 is TGTGCCAGAAGCTTGGTGTTTTGGGTCTGCAATCAGCCCCAGCATTTT.

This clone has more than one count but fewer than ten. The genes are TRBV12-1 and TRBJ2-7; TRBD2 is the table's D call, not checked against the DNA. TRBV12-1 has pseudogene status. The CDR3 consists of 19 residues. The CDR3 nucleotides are TGTGCCAGCAGCTTTTCCCCGGAACTAGCGGGGGTCTTCTCCTACGAGCAGTACTTC. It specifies CASSFSPELAGVFSYEQYF.

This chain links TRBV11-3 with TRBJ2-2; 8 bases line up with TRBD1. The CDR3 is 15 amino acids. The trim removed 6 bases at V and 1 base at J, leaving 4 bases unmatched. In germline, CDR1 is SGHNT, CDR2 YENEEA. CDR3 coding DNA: TGTGCCAGCAGTCAGGGGGCGATGAACACCGGGGAGCTGTTTTTT. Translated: CASSQGAMNTGELFF.

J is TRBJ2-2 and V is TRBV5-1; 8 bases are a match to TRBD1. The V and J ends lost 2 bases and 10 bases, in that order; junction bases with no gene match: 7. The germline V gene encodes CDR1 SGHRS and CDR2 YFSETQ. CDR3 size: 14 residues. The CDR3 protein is CASSLFGQGSELFF. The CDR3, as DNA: TGCGCCAGCAGCTTATTCGGACAGGGATCGGAGCTGTTTTTT.

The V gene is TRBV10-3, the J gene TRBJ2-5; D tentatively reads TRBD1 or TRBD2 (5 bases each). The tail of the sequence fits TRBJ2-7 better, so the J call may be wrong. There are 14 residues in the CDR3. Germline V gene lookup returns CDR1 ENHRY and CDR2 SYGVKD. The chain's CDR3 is CAISESGEGYEQYF. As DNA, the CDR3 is TGTGCCATCAGTGAGTCGGGGGAAGGATACGAGCAGTACTTC.

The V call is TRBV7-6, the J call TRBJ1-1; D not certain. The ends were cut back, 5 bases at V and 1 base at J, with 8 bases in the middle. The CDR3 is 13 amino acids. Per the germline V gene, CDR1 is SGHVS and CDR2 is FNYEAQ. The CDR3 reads CASSGYRNTEAFF. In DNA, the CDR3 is TGTGCCAGCAGCGGCTACAGGAACACTGAAGCTTTCTTT.

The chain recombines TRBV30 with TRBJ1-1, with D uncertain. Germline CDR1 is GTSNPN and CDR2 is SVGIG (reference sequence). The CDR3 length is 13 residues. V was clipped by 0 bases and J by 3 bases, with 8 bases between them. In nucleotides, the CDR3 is TGTGCCTGGAGTGTACATCTGGACACTGAAGCTTTCTTT. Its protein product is CAWSVHLDTEAFF.

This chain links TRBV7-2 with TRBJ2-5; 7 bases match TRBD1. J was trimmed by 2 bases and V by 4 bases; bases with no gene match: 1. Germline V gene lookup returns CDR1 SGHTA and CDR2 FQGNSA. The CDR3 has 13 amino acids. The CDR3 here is CASSWGQQETQYF. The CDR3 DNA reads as TGTGCCAGCAGCTGGGGACAGCAAGAGACCCAGTACTTC.

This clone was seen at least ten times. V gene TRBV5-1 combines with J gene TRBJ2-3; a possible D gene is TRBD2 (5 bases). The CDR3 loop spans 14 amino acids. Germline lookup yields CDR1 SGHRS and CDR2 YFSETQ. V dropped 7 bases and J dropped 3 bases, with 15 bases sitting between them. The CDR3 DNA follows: TGCGCCAGCTGCATAGACGGCGGGACAGATACGCAGTATTTT. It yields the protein CASCIDGGTDTQYF.

The CDR3 DNA reads as TGTGCTAGTGGTCCCGACCGGACTTTGAACACTGAAGCTTTCTTT. Amino acids: CASGPDRTLNTEAFF. The chain joins TRBV12-5 to TRBJ1-1; D uncertain. This CDR3 region has 15 residues. Germline CDR1 and CDR2: LGHNT and FRNRAP. The V and J ends lost 5 bases and 0 bases respectively, with 13 bases between them.